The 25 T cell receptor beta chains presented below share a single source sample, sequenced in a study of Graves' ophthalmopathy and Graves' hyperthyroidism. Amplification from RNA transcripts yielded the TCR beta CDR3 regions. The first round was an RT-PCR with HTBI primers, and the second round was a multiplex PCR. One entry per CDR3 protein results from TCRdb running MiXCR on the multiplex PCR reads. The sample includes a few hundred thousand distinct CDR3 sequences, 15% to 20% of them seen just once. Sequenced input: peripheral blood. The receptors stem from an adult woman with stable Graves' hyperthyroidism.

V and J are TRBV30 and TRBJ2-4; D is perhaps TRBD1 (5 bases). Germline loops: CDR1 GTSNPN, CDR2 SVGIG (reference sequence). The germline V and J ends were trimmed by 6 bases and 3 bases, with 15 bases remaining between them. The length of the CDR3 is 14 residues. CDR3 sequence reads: CACQSLRGKNIQYF. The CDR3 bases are TGTGCCTGTCAGAGCCTTAGGGGCAAAAACATTCAGTACTTC.

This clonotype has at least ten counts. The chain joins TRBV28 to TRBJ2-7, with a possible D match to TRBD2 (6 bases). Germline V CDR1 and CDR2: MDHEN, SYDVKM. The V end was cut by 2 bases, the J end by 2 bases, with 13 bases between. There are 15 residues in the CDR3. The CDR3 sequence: CASSLPIAATYEQYF. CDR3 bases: TGTGCCAGCAGTTTACCTATAGCGGCAACCTACGAGCAGTACTTC.

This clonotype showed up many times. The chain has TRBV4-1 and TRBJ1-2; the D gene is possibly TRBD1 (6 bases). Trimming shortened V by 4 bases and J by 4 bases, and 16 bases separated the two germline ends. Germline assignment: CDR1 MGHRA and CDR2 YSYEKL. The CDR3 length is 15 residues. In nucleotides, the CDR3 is TGCGCCAGCAGCCCTCGAACAGGGCGGGGCTATGGCTACACCTTC. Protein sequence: CASSPRTGRGYGYTF.

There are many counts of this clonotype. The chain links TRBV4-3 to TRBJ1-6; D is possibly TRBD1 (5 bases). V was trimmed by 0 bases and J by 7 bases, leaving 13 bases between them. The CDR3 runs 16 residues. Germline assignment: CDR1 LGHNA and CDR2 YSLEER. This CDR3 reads CASSQDEGISNSPLHF. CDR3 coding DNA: TGCGCCAGCAGCCAAGACGAGGGGATTTCAAATTCACCCCTCCACTTT.

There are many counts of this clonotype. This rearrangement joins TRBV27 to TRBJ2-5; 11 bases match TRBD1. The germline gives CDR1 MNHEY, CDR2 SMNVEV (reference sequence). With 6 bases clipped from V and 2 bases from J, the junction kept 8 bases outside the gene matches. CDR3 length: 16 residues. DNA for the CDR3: TGTGCCAGCAGCCGGACAGGGGGCGCGTGGCAAGAGACCCAGTACTTC. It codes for CASSRTGGAWQETQYF.

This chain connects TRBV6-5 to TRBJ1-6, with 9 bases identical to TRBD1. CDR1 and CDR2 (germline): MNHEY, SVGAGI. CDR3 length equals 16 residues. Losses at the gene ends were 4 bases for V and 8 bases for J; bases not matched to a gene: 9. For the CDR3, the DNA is TGTGCCAGCAGTTTTCCCTGGACAGGGGATCATTCACCCCTCCACTTT. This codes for CASSFPWTGDHSPLHF.

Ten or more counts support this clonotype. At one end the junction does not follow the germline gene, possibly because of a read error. CDR3 in DNA: TGTGACAGTAGCCGACTAGCGGGAGGCGCGAACATTCAGTACTTC. It is translated as CDSSRLAGGANIQYF. The chain combines TRBV19 with TRBJ2-4, with 13 bases that match TRBD2. The length of the CDR3 is 15 residues. The germline V gene encodes CDR1 LNHDA and CDR2 SQIVND (reference sequence).

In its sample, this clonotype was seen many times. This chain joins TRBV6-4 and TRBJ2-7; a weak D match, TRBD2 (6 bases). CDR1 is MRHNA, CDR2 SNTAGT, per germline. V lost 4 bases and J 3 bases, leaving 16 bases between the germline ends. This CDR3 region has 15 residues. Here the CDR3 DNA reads TGTGCCAGCAGTGTAACCGGGACTCTATTCTACGAGCAGTACTTC. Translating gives CASSVTGTLFYEQYF.

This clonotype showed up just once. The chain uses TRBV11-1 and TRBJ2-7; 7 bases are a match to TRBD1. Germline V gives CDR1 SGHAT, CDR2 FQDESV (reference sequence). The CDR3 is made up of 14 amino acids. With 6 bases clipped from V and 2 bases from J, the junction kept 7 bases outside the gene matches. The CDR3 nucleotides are TGTGCCAGCAGTTTGAGGGGGCGAGCCTACGAGCAGTACTTC. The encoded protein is CASSLRGRAYEQYF.

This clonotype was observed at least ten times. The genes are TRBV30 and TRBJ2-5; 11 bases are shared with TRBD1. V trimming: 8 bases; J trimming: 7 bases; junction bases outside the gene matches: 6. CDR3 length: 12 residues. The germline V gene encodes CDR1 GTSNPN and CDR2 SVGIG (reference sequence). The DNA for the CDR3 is TGTGCCGGGACAGGGGGATGGGGGACCCAGTACTTC. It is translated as CAGTGGWGTQYF.

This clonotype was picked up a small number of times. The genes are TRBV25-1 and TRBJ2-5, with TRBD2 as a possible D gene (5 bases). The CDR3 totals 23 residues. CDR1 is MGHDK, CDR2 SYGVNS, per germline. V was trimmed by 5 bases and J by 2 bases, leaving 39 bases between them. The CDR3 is CASSPQLVAGAQSIYGKQETQYF. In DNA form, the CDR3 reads TGTGCCAGCAGTCCACAGCTGGTGGCAGGCGCCCAATCAATCTACGGGAAACAAGAGACCCAGTACTTC.

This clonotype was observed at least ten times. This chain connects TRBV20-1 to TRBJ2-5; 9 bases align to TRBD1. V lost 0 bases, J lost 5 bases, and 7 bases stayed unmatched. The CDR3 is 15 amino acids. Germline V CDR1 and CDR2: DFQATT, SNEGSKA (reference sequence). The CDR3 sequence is CSARDPYRGRETQYF. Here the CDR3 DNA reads TGCAGTGCTAGAGACCCCTACAGGGGGCGGGAGACCCAGTACTTC.

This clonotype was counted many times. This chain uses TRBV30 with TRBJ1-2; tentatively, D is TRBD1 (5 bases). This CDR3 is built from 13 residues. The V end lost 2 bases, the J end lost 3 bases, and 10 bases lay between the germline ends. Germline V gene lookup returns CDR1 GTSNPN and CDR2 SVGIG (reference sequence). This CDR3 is CAWSLDTYYGYTF. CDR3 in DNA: TGTGCCTGGAGTTTGGACACCTACTATGGCTACACCTTC.

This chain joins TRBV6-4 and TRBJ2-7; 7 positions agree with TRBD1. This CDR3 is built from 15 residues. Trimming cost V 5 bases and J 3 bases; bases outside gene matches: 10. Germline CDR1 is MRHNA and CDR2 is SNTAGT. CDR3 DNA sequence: TGTGCCAGCAGTAAAGGGGGCGAAGGGAACTACGAGCAGTACTTC. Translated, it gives CASSKGGEGNYEQYF.

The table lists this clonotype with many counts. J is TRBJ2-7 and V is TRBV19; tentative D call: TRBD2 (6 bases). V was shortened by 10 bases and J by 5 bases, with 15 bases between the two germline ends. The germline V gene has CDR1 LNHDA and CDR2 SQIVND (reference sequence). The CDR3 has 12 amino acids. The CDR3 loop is CATRDWRDEQYF. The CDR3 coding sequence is TGTGCCACCCGGGACTGGAGGGACGAGCAGTACTTC.

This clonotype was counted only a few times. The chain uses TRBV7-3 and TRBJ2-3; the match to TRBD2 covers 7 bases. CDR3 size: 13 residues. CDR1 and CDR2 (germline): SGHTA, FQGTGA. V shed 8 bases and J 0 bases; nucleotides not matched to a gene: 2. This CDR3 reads CASGRASTDTQYF. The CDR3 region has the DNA TGTGCCAGCGGGAGGGCTAGCACAGATACGCAGTATTTT.

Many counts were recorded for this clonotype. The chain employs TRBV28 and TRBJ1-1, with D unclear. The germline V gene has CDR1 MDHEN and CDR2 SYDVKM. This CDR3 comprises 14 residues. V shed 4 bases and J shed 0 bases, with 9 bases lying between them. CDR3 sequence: CASSSADVNTEAFF. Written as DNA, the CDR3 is TGTGCCAGCAGTTCTGCCGACGTGAACACTGAAGCTTTCTTT.

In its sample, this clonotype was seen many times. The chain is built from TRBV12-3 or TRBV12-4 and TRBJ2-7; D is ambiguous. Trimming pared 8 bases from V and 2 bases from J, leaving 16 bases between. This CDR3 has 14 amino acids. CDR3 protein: CASSTLSWPYEQYF. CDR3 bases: TGTGCCAGCTCTACACTCTCTTGGCCCTACGAGCAGTACTTC.

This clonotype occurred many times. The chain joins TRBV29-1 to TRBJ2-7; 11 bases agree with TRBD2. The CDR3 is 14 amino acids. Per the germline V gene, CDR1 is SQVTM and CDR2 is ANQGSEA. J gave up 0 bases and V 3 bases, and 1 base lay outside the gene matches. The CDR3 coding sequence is TGCAGCGTTGAGGGACTAGCGGACTCCTACGAGCAGTACTTC. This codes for CSVEGLADSYEQYF.

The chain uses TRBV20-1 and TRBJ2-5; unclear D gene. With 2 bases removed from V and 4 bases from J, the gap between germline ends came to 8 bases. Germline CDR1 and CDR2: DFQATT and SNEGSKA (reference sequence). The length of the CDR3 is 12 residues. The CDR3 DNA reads TGCAGTGCTAGACCCTCTCGAGAGACCCAGTACTTC. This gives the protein CSARPSRETQYF.

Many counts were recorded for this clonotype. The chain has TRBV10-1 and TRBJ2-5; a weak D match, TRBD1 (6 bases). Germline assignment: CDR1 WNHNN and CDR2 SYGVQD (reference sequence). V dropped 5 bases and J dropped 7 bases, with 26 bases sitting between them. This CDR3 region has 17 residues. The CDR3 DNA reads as TGCGCCAGCAGTATGGACAGCGAAAACCTTATTGGAGGGACCCAGTACTTC. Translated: CASSMDSENLIGGTQYF.

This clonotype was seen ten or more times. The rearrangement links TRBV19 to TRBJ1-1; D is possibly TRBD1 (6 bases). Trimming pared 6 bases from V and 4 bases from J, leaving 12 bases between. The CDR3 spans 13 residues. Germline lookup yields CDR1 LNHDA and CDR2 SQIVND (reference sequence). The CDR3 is CASSNTGSTEAFF. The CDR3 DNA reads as TGTGCCAGTAGCAATACAGGGAGCACTGAAGCTTTCTTT.

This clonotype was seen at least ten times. The CDR3 nucleotides read TGTGCCAGCAGTTCCCAGCTATCCTACGAGCAGTACTTC. Translated, it gives CASSSQLSYEQYF. The chain recombines TRBV28 with TRBJ2-7; D not resolved. From germline, CDR1 is MDHEN and CDR2 SYDVKM. Trimming removed 4 bases at V and 1 base at J, with 8 bases between. This CDR3 spans 13 amino acids. The complete variable domain, with remaining parts taken from reference TRBV28 and TRBJ2-7, reads DVKVTQSSRYLVKRTGEKVFLECVQDMDHENMFWYRQDPGLGLRLIYFSYDVKMKEKGDIPEGYSVSREKKERFSLILESASTNQTSMYLCASSSQLSYEQYFGPGTRLTVT.

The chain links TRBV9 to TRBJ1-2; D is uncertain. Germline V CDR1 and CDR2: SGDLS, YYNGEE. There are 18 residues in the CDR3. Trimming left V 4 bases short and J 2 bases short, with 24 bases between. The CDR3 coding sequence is TGTGCCAGCAGCAGTCGATTTGGGCTAACTAGTCAAAACTATGGCTACACCTTC. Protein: CASSSRFGLTSQNYGYTF.

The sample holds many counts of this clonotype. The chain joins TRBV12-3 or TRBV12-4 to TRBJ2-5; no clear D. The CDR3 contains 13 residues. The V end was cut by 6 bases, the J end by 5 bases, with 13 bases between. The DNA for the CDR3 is TGTGCCAGCAGCCAACCCCCCTGGGAGACCCAGTACTTC. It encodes CASSQPPWETQYF.